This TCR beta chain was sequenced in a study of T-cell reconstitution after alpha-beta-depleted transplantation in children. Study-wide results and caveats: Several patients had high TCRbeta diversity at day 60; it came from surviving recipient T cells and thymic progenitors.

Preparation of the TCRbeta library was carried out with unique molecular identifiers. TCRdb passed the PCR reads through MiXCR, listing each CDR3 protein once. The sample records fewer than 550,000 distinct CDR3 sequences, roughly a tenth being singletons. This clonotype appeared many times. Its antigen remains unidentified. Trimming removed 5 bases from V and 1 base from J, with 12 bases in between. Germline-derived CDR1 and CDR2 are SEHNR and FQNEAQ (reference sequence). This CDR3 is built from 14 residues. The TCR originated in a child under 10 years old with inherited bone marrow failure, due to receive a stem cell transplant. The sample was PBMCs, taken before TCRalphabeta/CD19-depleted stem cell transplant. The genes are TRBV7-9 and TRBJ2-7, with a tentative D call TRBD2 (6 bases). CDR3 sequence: CASSKGLASYEQYF. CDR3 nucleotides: TGTGCCAGCAGCAAGGGACTCGCTTCCTACGAGCAGTACTTC.